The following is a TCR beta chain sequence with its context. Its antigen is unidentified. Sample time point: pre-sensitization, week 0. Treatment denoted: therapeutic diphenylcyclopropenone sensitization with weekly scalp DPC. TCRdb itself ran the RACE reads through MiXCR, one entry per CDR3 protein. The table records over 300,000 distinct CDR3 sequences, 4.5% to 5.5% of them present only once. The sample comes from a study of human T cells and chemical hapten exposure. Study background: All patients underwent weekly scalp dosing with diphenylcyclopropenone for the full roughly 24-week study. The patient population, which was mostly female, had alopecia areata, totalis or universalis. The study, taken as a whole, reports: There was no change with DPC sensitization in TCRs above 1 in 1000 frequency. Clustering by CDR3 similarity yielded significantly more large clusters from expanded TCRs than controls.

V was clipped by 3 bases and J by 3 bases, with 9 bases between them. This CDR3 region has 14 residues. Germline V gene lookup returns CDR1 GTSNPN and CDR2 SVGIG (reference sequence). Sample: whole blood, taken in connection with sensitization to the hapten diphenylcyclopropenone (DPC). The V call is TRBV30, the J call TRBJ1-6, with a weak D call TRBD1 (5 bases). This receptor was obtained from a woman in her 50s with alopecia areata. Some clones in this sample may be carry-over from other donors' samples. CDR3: CAWRWDHYNSPLHF. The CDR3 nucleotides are TGTGCCTGGAGGTGGGACCACTATAATTCACCCCTCCACTTT. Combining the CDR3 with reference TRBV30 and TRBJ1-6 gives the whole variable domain SQTIHQWPATLVQPVGSPLSLECTVEGTSNPNLYWYRQAAGRGLQLLFYSVGIGQISSEVPQNLSASRPQDRQFILSSKKLLLSDSGFYLCAWRWDHYNSPLHFGNGTRLTVT.